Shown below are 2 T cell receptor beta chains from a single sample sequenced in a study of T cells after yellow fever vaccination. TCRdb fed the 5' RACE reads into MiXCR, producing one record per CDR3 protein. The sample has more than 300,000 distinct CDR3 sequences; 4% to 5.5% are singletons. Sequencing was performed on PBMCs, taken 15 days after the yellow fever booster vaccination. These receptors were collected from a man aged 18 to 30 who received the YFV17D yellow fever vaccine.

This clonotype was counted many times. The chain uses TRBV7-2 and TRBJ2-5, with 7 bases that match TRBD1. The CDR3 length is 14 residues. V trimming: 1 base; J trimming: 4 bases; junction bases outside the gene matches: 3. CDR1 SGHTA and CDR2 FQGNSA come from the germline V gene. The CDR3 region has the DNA TGTGCCAGCAGCTTAGTGACAGGGCCAGAGACCCAGTACTTC. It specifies CASSLVTGPETQYF.

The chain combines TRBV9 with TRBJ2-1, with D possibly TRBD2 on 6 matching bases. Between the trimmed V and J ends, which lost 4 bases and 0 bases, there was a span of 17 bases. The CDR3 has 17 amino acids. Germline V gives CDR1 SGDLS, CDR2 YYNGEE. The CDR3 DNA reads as TGTGCCAGCAGCTCGCTCGGAGGGGCAAGCTCCTACAATGAGCAGTTCTTC. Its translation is CASSSLGGASSYNEQFF.